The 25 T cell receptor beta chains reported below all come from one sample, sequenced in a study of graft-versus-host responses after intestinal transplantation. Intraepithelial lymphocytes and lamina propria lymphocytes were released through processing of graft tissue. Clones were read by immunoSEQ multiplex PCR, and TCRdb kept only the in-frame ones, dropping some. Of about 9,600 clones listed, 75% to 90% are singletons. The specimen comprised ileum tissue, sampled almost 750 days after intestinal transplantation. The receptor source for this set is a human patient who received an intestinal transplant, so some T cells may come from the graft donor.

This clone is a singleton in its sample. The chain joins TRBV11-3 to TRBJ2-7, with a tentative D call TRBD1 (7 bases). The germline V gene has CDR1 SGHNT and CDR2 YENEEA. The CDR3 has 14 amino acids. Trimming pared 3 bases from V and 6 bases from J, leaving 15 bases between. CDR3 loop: CASSLNTQGGEQYF. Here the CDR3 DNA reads TGTGCCAGCAGCTTGAACACCCAGGGGGGCGAGCAGTACTTC.

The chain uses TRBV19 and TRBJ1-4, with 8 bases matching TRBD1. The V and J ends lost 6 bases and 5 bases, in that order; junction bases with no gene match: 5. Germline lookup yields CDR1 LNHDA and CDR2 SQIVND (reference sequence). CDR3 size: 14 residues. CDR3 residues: CASRIRQGNEKLFF. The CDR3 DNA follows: TGTGCCAGTAGAATCCGACAGGGGAATGAAAAACTGTTTTTT.

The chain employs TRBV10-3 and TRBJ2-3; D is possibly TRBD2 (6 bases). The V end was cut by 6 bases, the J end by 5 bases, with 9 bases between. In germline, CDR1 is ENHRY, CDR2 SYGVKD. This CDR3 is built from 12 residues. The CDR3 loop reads CAIRRAGDTQYF. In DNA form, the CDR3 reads TGTGCCATCAGGAGAGCGGGAGATACGCAGTATTTT.

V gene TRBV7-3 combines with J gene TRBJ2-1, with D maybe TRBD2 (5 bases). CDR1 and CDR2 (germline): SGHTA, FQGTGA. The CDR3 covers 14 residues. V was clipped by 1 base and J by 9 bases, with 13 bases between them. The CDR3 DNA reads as TGTGCCAGCAGCTTAATGACACTAGACTCTGAGCAGTTCTTC. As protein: CASSLMTLDSEQFF.

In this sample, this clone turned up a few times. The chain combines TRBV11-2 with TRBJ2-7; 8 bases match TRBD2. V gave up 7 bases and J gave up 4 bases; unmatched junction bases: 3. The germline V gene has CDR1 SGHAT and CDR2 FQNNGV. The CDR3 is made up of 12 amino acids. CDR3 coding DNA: TGTGCCAGCACGGGGGGGTTATACGAGCAGTACTTC. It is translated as CASTGGLYEQYF.

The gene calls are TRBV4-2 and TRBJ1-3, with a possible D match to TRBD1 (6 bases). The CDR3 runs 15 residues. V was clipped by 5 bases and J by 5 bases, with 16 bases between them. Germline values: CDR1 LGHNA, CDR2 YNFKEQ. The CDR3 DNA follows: TGTGCCAGCAGCTTACAGGGAAGACTTAGAAACACCATATATTTT. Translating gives CASSLQGRLRNTIYF.

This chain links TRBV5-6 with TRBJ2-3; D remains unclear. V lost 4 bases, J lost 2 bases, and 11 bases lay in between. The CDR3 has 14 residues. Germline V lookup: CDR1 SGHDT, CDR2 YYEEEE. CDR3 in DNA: TGTGCCAGCAGCAGTGTTAGGGACACAGATACGCAGTATTTT. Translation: CASSSVRDTDTQYF.

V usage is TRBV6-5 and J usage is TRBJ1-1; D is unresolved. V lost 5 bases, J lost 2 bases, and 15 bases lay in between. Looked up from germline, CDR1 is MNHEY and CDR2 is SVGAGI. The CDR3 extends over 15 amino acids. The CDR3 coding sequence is TGTGCCAGCAGTCCAGTTGAGGGTGGAAACACTGAAGCTTTCTTT. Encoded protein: CASSPVEGGNTEAFF.

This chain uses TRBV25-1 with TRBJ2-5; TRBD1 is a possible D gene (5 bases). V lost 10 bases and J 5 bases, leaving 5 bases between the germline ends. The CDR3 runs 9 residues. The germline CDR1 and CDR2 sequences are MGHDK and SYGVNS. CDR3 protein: CATGETQYF. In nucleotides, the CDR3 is TGTGCCACAGGGGAGACCCAGTACTTC.

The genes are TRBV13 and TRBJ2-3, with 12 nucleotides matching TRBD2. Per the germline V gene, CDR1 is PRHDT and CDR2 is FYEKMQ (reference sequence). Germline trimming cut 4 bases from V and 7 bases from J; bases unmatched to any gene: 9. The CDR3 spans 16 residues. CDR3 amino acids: CASSSGASGGANTQYF. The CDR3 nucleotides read TGTGCCAGCAGCTCCGGAGCTAGCGGGGGGGCTAATACGCAGTATTTT.

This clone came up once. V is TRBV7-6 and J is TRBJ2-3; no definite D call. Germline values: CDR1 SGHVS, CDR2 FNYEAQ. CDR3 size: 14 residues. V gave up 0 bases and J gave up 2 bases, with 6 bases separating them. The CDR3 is CASSLAETTDTQYF. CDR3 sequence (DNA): TGTGCCAGCAGCTTAGCGGAGACCACAGATACGCAGTATTTT.

This chain's CDR3 is CASSFLRRGANEQYF. The CDR3 DNA sequence: TGTGCCAGCAGTTTCCTAAGGAGGGGGGCAAACGAGCAGTACTTC. This chain links TRBV6-6 with TRBJ2-7; the D call may be TRBD1 or TRBD2 (6 bases each). The germline gives CDR1 MNHNY, CDR2 SVGAGI (reference sequence). The V end was cut by 4 bases, the J end by 5 bases, with 18 bases between. The CDR3 is made up of 15 amino acids.

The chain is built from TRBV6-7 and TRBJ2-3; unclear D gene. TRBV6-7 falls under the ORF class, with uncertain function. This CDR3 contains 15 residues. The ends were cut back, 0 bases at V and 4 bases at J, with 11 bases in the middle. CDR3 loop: CASSYSVVRADTQYF. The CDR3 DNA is TGTGCCAGCAGTTACTCGGTAGTTAGAGCAGATACGCAGTATTTT.

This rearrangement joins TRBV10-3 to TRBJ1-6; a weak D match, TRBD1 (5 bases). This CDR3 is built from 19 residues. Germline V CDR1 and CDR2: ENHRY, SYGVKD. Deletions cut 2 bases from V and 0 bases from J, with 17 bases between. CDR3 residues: CAISERWEGRSSYNSPLHF. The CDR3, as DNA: TGTGCCATCAGTGAGCGATGGGAGGGACGAAGCTCCTATAATTCACCCCTCCACTTT.

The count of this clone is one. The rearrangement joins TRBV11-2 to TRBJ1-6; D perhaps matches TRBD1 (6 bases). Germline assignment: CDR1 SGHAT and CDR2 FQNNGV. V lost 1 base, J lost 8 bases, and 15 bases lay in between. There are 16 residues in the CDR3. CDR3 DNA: TGTGCCAGCAGCTTAGTCTATCGGGCAGGGGATTCACCCCTCCACTTT. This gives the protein CASSLVYRAGDSPLHF.

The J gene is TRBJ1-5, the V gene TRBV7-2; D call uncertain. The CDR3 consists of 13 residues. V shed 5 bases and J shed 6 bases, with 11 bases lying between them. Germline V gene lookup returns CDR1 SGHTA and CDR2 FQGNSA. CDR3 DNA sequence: TGTGCCAGCAGCAGAGGGCCTCTTCAGCCCCAGCATTTT. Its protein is CASSRGPLQPQHF.

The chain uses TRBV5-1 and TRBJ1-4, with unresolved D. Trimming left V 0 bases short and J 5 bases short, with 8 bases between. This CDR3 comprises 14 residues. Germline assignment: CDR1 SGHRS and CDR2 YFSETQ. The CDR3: CASSLGYTNEKLFF. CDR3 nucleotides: TGCGCCAGCAGCTTGGGTTATACGAATGAAAAACTGTTTTTT.

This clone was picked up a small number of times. CDR3 protein: CASSTRPGNTIYF. The CDR3 region has the DNA TGTGCCAGCAGCACAAGACCAGGAAACACCATATATTTT. J is TRBJ1-3 and V is TRBV7-3; D unresolved. Germline lookup yields CDR1 SGHTA and CDR2 FQGTGA. The V end was cut by 5 bases, the J end by 4 bases, with 9 bases between. The CDR3 length is 13 residues.

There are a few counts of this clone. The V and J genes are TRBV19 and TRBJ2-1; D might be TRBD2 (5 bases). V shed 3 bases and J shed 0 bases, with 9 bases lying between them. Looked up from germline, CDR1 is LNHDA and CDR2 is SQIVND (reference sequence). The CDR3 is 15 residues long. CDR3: CASSMGRSSYNEQFF. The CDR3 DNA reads TGTGCCAGTAGTATGGGGAGATCCTCCTACAATGAGCAGTTCTTC.

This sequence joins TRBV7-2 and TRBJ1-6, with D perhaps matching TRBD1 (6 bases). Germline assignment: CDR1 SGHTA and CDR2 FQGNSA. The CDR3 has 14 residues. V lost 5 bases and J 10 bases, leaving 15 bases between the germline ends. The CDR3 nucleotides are TGTGCCAGCAGCCATTCCGGGACAAACTCACCCCTCCACTTT. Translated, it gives CASSHSGTNSPLHF. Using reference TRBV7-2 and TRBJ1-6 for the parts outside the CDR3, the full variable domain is GAGVSQSPSNKVTEKGKDVELRCDPISGHTALYWYRQSLGQGLEFLIYFQGNSAPDKSGLPSDRFSAERTGGSVSTLTIQRTQQEDSAVYLCASSHSGTNSPLHFGNGTRLTVT.

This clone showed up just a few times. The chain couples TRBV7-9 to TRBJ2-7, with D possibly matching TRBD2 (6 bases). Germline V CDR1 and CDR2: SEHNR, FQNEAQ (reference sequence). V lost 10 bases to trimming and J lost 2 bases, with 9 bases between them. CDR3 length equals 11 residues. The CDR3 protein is CAIADPYEQYF. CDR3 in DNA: TGTGCCATAGCGGATCCCTACGAGCAGTACTTC.

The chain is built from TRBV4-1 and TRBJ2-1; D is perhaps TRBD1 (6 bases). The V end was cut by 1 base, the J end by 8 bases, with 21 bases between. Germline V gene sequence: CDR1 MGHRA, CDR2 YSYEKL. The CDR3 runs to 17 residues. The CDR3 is CASSQVFSNRAGDEQFF. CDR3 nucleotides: TGCGCCAGCAGCCAAGTCTTTTCGAACAGGGCCGGCGATGAGCAGTTCTTC.

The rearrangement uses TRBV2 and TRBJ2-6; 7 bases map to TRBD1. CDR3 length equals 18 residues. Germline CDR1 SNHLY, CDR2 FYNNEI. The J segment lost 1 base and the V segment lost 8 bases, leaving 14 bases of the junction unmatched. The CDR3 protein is CASLRTGRGLSGANVLTF. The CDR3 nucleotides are TGTGCCAGCCTCAGGACAGGAAGGGGGTTATCTGGGGCCAACGTCCTGACTTTC.

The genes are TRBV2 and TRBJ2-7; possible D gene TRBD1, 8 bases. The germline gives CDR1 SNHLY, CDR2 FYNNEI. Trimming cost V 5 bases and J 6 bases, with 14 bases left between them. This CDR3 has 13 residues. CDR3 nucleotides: TGTGCCAGCAGTCGGACAGGGAGGGGCGAGCAGTACTTC. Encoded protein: CASSRTGRGEQYF.

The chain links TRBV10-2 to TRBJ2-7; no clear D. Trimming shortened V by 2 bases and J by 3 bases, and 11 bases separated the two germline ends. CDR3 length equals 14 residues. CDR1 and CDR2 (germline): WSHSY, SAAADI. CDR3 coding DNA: TGCGCCAGCAGTGAGGGGAATAGCATCTACGAGCAGTACTTC. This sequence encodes CASSEGNSIYEQYF.